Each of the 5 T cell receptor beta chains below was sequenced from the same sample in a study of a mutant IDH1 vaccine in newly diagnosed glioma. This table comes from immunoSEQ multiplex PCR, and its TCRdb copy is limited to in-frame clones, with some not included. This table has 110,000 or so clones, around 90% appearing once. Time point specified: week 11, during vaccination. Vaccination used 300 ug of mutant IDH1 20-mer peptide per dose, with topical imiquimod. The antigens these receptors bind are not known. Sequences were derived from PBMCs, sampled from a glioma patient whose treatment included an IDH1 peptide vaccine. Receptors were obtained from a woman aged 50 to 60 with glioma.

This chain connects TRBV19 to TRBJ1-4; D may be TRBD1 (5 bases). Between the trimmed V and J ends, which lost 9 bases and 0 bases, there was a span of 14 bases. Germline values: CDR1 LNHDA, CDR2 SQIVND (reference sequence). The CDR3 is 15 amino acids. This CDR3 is CASGRKGATNEKLFF. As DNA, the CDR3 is TGTGCCAGCGGACGGAAAGGGGCAACTAATGAAAAACTGTTTTTT.

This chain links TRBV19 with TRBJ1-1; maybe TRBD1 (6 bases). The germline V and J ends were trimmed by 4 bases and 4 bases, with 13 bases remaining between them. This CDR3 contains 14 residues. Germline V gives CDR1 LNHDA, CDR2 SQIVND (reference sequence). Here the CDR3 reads CASSRGQPGTEAFF. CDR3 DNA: TGTGCCAGTAGTAGAGGACAGCCGGGCACTGAAGCTTTCTTT.

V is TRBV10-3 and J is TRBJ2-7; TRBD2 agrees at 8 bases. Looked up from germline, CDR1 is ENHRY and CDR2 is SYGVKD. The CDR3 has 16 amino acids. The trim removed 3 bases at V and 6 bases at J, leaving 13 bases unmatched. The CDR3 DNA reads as TGTGCCATCAGTGATAGTAGGGGACTAGATCTCCTCGAGCAGTACTTC. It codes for CAISDSRGLDLLEQYF.

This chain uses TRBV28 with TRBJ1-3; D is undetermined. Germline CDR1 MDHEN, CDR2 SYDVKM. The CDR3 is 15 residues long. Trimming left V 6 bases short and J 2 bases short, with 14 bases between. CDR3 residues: CASSTSTGTGNTIYF. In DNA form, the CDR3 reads TGTGCCAGCAGCACGAGTACGGGGACTGGAAACACCATATATTTT.

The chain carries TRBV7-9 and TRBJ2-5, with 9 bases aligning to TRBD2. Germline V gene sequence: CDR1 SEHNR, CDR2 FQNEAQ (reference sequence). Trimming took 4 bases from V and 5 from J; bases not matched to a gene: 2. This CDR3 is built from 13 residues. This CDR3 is CASSSSGRETQYF. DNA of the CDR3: TGTGCCAGCAGCTCCAGCGGGAGGGAGACCCAGTACTTC.